The sequence of this T cell receptor (beta chain) was determined in a study of blood T cells in healthy people across ages. The authors ran a second PCR of about 7 to 12 cycles using a sample-barcoded 5' primer and a J-beta primer mix. Tags on each cDNA molecule came from a template-switch adaptor with 12 random nucleotides. TCRdb analysed the 5' RACE reads with MiXCR anew, one entry per CDR3 protein. The data hold roughly 800,000 distinct CDR3 sequences, with roughly 64% observed a single time. All donors came from Russia, were Caucasian and healthy, and spanned ages roughly 6 to 95. The CDR3 runs to 14 residues. The germline V gene has CDR1 LNHDA and CDR2 SQIVND (reference sequence).

Sequencing input: blood. J is TRBJ2-7 and V is TRBV19; 12 positions agree with TRBD2. The J call may be in error: the DNA end matches TRBJ2-5 better. The receptor was derived from a man aged 30-40 years in good health. The CDR3 spells CASTLAGGMETQYF. Written as DNA, the CDR3 is TGTGCCAGTACCCTAGCGGGAGGGATGGAGACCCAGTACTTC.